What follows is one TCR beta chain and its context. It has no known antigen specificity. No much larger clone exists at a distance of one base, and base qualities are not known. The record originates from a study of human thymus T cells (dated by TCRdb to 2020 to 2022). Background on the whole study: The study described the TCR alpha and beta repertoires in roughly 8 infant thymus samples and a few matching peripheral blood samples. Donor ages ranging from 7 to 244 days were recorded, and more than 5 male and a couple of female infants were included in the cohort. What the study reported, not specific to this receptor: Biased V and J gene segment usage appeared to be present in both thymic and peripheral blood repertoires. On average, thymus samples yielded some 810,000 unique TCRB clonotypes, whereas blood samples yielded roughly 80,000.

TCRB and TCRAD loci were amplified from a standardized quantity of quality-controlled genomic DNA using the immunoSEQ multiplex PCR assay. Amplicons spanned the V(D)J region at a length sufficient to cover the CDR3 and identify V and J genes. The amplicons were sequenced on an Illumina platform via the commercial immunoSEQ service. Processing in the source paper ran as follows. Primer bias and sequencing errors were corrected as previously described, and TCRAD and TCRB definitions were based on the IMGT database. immunoSEQ Analyzer 3.0 and VDJTools were used for repertoire analysis, which covered basic statistics, V/J segment usage, diversity estimates, rarefaction and pairwise overlap. Diversity was estimated with Chao1, ChaoE, Efron-Thisted, Shannon and inverse Simpson indices, and also on datasets down-sampled to the smallest sample. Repertoire overlap was assessed by strict matching of CDR3 nucleotide sequence, V gene and J gene, and clustering was done by Jaccard-based multidimensional scaling. Imported from immuneACCESS, the table was reduced by TCRdb to in-frame sequences with V and J called. These copies leave out some clones; in studies compared against another copy, an unresolved V gene accounts for under half, and the cause of the remainder is not known. V, J and clone size were drawn from that table, and D and trimming were deduced from the DNA. Recorded for this sample are about 46,000 clones; 95% of them occurred a single time. Under 0.2% of the sample is held by the ten biggest clonotypes.

In Finland, the donors were immunologically healthy infants who were having open corrective cardiac surgery for congenital heart defects. During surgery, a small about 0.5-1 mL aliquot of peripheral blood was collected from four of the eight donors. For blood samples, genomic DNA was extracted from all available leukocytes instead of from a fixed number of cells. ACK lysis buffer was used to remove erythrocytes from the blood, and the remaining leukocytes were kept as pellets at -70 degrees C. A QIAsymphony instrument was used to extract genomic DNA from frozen cell pellets. The material sequenced was blood. This receptor was taken from a girl less than two years old with a congenital heart defect but otherwise immunologically healthy.

At the DNA level, the sequence is TGTGCCAGCTCACCCCCGACCTCCGGGACAGGGTCCGGCGAGCAGTACTTC. Its coded protein is CASSPPTSGTGSGEQYF. This receptor chain uses TRBV18 and TRBJ2-7; TRBD1 agrees with 9 junctional bases. The CDR3, cysteine through phenylalanine, is 17 amino acids long. The kept DNA is CDR3 alone, 51 bases in frame from the first base. CDR1 and CDR2 were assigned from the germline V gene as KGHSH and LQKENI. Germline trimming: 3 bases from V, 6 bases from J; junction bases outside gene matches: 15.